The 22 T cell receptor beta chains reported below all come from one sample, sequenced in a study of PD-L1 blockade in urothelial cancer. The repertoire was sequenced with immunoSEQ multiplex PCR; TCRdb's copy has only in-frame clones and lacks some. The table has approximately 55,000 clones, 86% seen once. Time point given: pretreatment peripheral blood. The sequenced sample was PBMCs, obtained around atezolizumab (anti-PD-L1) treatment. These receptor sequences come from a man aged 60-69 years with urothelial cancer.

The DNA of the CDR3 is TGTGCCAGTAGCATGACAGCGAACACTGAAGCTTTCTTT. It encodes CASSMTANTEAFF. The J gene is TRBJ1-1, the V gene TRBV19; D might be TRBD1 (5 bases). V lost 6 bases and J 1 base, leaving 9 bases between the germline ends. This CDR3 has 13 residues. Germline loops: CDR1 LNHDA, CDR2 SQIVND (reference sequence).

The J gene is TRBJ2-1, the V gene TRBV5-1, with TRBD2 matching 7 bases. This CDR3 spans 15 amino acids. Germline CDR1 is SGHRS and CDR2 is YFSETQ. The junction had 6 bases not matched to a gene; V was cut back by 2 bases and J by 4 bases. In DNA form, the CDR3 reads TGCGCCAGCAGCTTCCTAGCGGAGCTTTACAATGAGCAGTTCTTC. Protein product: CASSFLAELYNEQFF.

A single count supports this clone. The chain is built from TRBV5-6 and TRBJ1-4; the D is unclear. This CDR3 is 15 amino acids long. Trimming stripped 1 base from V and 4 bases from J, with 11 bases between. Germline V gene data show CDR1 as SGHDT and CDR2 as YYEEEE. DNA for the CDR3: TGTGCCAGCAGCTTGTTAACTCTTGGTAATGAAAAACTGTTTTTT. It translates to CASSLLTLGNEKLFF.

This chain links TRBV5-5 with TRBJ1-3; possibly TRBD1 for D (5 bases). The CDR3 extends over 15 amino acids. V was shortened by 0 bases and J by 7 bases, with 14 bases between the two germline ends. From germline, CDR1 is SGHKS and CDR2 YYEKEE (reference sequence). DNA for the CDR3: TGTGCCAGCAGCTTGGACCCCGCAGGGTTGAACACCATATATTTT. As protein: CASSLDPAGLNTIYF.

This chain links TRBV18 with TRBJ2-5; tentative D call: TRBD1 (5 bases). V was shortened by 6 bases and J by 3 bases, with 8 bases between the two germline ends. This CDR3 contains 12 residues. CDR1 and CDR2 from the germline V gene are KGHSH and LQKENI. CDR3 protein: CASSRQKETQYF. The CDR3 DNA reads TGTGCCAGCTCCAGACAGAAAGAGACCCAGTACTTC.

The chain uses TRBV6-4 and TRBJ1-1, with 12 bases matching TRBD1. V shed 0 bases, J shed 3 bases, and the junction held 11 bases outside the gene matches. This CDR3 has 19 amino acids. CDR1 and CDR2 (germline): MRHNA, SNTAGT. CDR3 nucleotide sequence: TGTGCCAGCAGTGACTCGATTCGGGACAGGGGGCTGACGGACACTGAAGCTTTCTTT. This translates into CASSDSIRDRGLTDTEAFF.

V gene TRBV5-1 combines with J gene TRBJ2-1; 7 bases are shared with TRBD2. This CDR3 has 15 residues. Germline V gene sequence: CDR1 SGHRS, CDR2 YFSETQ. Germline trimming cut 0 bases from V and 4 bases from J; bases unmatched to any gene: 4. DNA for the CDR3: TGCGCCAGCAGCTTGGCGGCTAGCGGATACAATGAGCAGTTCTTC. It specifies CASSLAASGYNEQFF.

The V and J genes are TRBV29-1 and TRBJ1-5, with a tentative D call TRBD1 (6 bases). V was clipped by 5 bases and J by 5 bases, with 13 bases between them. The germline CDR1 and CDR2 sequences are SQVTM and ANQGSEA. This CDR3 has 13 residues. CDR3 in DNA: TGCAGCGTTAGGGGGGGGAGTGATCAGCCCCAGCATTTT. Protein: CSVRGGSDQPQHF.

As DNA, the CDR3 is TGCGCCAGCAGCTTCCAGGGGGCGCGCGGGACCCAGTACTTC. This codes for CASSFQGARGTQYF. The chain has TRBV5-1 and TRBJ2-5; 8 bases fit TRBD1. The CDR3 contains 14 residues. V shed 2 bases, J shed 7 bases, and the junction held 7 bases outside the gene matches. Germline CDR1 and CDR2: SGHRS and YFSETQ. The whole variable domain, filled in from reference TRBV5-1 and TRBJ2-5, reads KAGVTQTPRYLIKTRGQQVTLSCSPISGHRSVSWYQQTPGQGLQFLFEYFSETQRNKGNFPGRFSGRQFSNSRSEMNVSTLELGDSALYLCASSFQGARGTQYFGPGTRLLVL.

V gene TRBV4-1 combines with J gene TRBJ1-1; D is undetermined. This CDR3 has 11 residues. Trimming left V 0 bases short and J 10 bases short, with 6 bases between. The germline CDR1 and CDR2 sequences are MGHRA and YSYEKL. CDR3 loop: CASSQEKRAFF. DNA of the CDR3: TGCGCCAGCAGCCAAGAAAAGCGAGCTTTCTTT.

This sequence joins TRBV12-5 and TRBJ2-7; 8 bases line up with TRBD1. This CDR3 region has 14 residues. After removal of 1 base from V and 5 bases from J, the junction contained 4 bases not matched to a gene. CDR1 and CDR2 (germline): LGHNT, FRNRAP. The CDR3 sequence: CASGLGTGSHEQYF. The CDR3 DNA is TGTGCTAGTGGTTTGGGGACAGGGAGCCACGAGCAGTACTTC. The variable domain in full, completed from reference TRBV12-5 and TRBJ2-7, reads DARVTQTPRHKVTEMGQEVTMRCQPILGHNTVFWYRQTMMQGLELLAYFRNRAPLDDSGMPKDRFSAEMPDATLATLKIQPSEPRDSAVYFCASGLGTGSHEQYFGPGTRLTVT.

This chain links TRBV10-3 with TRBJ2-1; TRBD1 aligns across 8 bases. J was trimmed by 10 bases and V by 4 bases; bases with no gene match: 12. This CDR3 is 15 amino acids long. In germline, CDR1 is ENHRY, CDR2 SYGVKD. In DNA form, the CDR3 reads TGTGCCATCAGTGCCAATCCCGGGACAGGAGTCGAGCAGTTCTTC. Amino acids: CAISANPGTGVEQFF.

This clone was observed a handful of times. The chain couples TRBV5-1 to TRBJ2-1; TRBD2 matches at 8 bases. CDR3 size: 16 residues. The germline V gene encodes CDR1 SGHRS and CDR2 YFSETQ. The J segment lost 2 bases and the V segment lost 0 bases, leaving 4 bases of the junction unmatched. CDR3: CASSLGLAKTYNEQFF. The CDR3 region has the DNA TGCGCCAGCAGCTTGGGACTAGCGAAAACCTACAATGAGCAGTTCTTC.

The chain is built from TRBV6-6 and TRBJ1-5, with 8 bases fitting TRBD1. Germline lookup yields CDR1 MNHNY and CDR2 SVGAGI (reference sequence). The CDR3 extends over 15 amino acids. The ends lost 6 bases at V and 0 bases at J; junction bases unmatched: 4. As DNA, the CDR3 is TGTGCCAGCAGCCGGGACAGGACTAGCAATCAGCCCCAGCATTTT. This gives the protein CASSRDRTSNQPQHF.

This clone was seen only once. CDR3 sequence: CASSLVLSGGAFSYNEQFF. The CDR3, as DNA: TGTGCCAGCAGCTTAGTACTTAGCGGGGGGGCTTTCTCCTACAATGAGCAGTTCTTC. The genes are TRBV11-2 and TRBJ2-1, with 11 bases matching TRBD2. V gave up 1 base and J gave up 0 bases; unmatched junction bases: 8. Looked up from germline, CDR1 is SGHAT and CDR2 is FQNNGV. The CDR3 is made up of 19 amino acids.

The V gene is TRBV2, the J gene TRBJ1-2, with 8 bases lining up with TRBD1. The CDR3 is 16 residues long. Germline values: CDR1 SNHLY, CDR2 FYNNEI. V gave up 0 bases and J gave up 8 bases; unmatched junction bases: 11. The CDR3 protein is CASSEAPRTGKGGYTF. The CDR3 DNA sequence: TGTGCCAGCAGTGAAGCCCCCCGGACAGGGAAAGGGGGCTACACCTTC.

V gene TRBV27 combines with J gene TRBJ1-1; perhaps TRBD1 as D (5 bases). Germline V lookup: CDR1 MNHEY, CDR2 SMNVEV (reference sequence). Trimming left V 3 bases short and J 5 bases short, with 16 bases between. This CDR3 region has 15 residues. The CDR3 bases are TGTGCCAGCAGTTTGCGCCGGGGGGTAGAGACTGAAGCTTTCTTT. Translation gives CASSLRRGVETEAFF.

The CDR3 loop reads CASSPLGLGGSLRETQYF. The CDR3 region has the DNA TGTGCCAGCTCACCGCTGGGTTTGGGCGGGAGTCTTCGAGAGACCCAGTACTTC. The chain is built from TRBV18 and TRBJ2-5; 7 bases align to TRBD2. Germline CDR1 is KGHSH and CDR2 is LQKENI. With V trimmed by 3 bases and J by 4 bases, 17 bases remained unmatched. The CDR3 contains 18 residues.

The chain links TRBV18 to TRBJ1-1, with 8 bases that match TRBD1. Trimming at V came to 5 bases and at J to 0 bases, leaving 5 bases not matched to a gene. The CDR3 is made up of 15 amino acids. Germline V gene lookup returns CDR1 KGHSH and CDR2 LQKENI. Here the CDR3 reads CASSDQGAMNTEAFF. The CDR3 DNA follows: TGTGCCAGCTCAGATCAGGGGGCCATGAACACTGAAGCTTTCTTT.

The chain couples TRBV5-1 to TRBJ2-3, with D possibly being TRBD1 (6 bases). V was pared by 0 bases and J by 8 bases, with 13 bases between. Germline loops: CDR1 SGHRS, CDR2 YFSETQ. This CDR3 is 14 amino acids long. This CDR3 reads CASSLGQGIGTQYF. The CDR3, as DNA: TGCGCCAGCAGCTTGGGGCAGGGGATAGGTACGCAGTATTTT.

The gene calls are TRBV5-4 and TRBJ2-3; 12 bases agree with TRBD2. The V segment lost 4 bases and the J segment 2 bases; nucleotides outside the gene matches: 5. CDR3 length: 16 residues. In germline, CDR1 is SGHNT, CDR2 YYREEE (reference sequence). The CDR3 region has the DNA TGTGCCAGCAGCCCGAGACTAGCGGGAGTCACAGATACGCAGTATTTT. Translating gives CASSPRLAGVTDTQYF. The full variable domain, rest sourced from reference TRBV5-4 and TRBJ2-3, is ETGVTQSPTHLIKTRGQQVTLRCSSQSGHNTVSWYQQALGQGPQFIFQYYREEENGRGNFPPRFSGLQFPNYSSELNVNALELDDSALYLCASSPRLAGVTDTQYFGPGTRLTVL.

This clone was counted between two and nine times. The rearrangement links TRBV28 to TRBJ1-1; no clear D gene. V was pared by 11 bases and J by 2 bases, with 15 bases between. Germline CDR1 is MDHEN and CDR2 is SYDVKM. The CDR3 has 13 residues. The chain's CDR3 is CACGGTKNTEAFF. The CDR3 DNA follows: TGTGCCTGTGGAGGAACAAAAAACACTGAAGCTTTCTTT.